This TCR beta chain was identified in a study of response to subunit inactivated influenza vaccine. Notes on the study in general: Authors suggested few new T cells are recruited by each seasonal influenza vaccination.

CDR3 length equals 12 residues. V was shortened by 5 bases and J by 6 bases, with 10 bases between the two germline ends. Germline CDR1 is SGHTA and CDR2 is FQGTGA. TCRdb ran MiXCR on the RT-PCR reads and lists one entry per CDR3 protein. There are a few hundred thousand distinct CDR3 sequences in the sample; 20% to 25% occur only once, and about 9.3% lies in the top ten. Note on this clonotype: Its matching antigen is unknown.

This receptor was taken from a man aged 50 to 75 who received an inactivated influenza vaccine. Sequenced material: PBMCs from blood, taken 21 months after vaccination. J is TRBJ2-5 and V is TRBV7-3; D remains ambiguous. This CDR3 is CASSPISKTQYF. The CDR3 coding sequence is TGTGCCAGCAGCCCGATAAGTAAGACCCAGTACTTC.